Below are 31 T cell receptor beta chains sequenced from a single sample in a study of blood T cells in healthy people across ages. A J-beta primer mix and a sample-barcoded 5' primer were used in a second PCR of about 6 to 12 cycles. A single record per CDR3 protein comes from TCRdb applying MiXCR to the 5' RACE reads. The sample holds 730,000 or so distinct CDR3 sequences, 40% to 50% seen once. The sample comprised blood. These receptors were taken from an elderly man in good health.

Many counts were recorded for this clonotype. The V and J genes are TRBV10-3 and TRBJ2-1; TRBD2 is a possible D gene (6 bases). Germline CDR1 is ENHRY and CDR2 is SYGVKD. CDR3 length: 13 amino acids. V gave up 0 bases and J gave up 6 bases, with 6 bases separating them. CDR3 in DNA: TGTGCCATCAGTGAGTCGGGGGGCAATGAGCAGTTCTTC. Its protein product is CAISESGGNEQFF.

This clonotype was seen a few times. CDR3 residues: CAWSANLAGGLGTQYF. CDR3 coding DNA: TGTGCCTGGAGCGCTAACCTAGCGGGAGGGTTGGGGACGCAGTATTTT. The V and J genes are TRBV30 and TRBJ2-3; 12 bases align to TRBD2. The V gene end was trimmed by 3 bases and the J gene end by 9 bases; junction bases not matched to a gene: 13. Germline V lookup: CDR1 GTSNPN, CDR2 SVGIG (reference sequence). The CDR3 covers 16 residues.

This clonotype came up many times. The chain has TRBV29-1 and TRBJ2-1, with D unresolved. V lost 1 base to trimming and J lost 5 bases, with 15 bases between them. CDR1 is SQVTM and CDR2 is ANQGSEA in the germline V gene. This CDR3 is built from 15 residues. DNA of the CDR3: TGCAGCGTTGAAGGGTCGGGCCTTCGAAACAATGAGCAGTTCTTC. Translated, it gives CSVEGSGLRNNEQFF.

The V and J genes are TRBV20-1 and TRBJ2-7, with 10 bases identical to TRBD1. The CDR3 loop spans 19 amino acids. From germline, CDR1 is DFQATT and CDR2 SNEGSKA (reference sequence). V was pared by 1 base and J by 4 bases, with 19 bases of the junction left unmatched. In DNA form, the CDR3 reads TGCAGTGCTAGAGGCTCCGGGACAGGGGAGGTCGGGGGTTCTTACGAGCAGTACTTC. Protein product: CSARGSGTGEVGGSYEQYF.

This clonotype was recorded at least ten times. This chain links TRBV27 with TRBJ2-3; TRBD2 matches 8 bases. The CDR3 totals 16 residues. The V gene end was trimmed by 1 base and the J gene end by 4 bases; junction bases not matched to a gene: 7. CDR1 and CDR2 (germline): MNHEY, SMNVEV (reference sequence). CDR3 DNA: TGTGCCAGCAGTTTATGGAGCTCGGGGGGGGCAGATACGCAGTATTTT. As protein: CASSLWSSGGADTQYF.

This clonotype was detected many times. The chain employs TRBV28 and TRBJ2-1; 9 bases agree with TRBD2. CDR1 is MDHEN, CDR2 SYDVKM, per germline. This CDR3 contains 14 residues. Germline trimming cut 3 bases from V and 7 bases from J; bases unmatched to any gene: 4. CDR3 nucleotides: TGTGCCAGCAGTTTTGGACTAGCGATTAATGAGCAGTTCTTC. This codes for CASSFGLAINEQFF.

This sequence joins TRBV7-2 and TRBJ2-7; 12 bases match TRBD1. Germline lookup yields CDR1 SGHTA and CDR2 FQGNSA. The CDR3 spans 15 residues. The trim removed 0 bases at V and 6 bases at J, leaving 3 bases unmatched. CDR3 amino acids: CASSLAGTGGCEQYF. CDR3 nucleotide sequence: TGTGCCAGCAGCTTAGCTGGGACAGGGGGCTGCGAGCAGTACTTC. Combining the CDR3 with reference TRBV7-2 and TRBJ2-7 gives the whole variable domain GAGVSQSPSNKVTEKGKDVELRCDPISGHTALYWYRQSLGQGLEFLIYFQGNSAPDKSGLPSDRFSAERTGGSVSTLTIQRTQQEDSAVYLCASSLAGTGGCEQYFGPGTRLTVT.

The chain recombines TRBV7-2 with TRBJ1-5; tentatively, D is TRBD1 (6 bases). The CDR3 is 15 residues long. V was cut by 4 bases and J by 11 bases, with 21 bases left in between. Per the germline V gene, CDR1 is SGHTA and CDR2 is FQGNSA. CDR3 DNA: TGTGCCAGCAGCTCTAGTGGGGGCTCGATTTGCGCCCAGCATTTT. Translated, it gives CASSSSGGSICAQHF.

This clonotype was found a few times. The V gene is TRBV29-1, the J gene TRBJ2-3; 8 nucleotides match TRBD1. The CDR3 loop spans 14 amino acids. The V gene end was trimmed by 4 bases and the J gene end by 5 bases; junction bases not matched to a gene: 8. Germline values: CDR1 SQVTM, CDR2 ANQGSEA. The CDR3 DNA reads TGCAGCGTTGTAATCGGACAGGGAGGAGATACGCAGTATTTT. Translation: CSVVIGQGGDTQYF.

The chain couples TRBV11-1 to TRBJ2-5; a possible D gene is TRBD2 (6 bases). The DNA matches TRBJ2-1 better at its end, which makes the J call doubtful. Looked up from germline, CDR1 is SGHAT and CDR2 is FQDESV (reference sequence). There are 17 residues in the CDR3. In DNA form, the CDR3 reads TGTGCCAGCAGCTCCTTCATTGGAAACGTCGGGGGAGAGACCCAGTTCTTC. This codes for CASSSFIGNVGGETQFF.

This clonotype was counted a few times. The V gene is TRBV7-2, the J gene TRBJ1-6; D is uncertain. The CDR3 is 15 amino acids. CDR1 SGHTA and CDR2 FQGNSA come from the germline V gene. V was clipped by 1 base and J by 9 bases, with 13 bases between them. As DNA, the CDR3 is TGTGCCAGCAGCTTAGAGGTGACGATGAGTTCACCCCTCCACTTT. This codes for CASSLEVTMSSPLHF.

Here the CDR3 DNA reads TGCAGTGTACCACAGGGTCCCCGAGGCTATCAGCCCCAGCATTTT. Protein sequence: CSVPQGPRGYQPQHF. The chain is built from TRBV20-1 and TRBJ1-5; the D gene is possibly TRBD1 (6 bases). With 7 bases removed from V and 5 bases from J, the gap between germline ends came to 21 bases. Germline CDR1 is DFQATT and CDR2 is SNEGSKA (reference sequence). The CDR3 sequence is 15 residues long.

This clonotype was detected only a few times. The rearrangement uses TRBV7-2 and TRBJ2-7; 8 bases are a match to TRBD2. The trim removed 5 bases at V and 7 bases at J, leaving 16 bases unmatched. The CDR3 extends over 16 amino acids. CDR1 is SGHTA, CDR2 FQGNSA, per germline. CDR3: CASSAEREPPYNEQYF. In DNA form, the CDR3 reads TGTGCCAGCAGCGCAGAGCGGGAGCCGCCCTACAATGAGCAGTACTTC.

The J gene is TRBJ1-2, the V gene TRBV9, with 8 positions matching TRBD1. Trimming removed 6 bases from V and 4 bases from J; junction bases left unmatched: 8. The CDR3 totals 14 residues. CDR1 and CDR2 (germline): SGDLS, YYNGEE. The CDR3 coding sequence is TGTGCCAGCACCTTTGGACAGGGAGCCTATGGCTACACCTTC. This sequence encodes CASTFGQGAYGYTF.

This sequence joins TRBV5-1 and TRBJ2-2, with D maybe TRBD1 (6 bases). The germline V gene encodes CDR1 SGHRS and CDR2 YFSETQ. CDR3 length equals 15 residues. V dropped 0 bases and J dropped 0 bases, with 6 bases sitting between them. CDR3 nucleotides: TGCGCCAGCAGCTTGGAGGGGGCGAACACCGGGGAGCTGTTTTTT. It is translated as CASSLEGANTGELFF.

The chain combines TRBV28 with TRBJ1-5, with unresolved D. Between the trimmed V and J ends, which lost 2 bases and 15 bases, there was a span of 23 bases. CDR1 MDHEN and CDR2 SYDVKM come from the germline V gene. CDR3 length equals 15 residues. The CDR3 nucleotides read TGTGCCAGCAGTTTACGCAGCGCAAGCTCGAAATTACCGCATTTT. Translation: CASSLRSASSKLPHF.

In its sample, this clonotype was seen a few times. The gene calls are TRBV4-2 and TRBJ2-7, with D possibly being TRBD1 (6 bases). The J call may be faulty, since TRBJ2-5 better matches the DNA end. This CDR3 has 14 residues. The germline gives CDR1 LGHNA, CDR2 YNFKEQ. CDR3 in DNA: TGTGCCAGCAGCCAGGGACACTCCCAGGAGACCCAGTACTTC. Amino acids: CASSQGHSQETQYF.

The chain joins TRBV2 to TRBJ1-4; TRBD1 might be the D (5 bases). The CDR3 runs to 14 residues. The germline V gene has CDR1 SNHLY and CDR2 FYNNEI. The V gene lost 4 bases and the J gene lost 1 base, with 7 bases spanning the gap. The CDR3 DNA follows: TGTGCCAGCAGTGGTGGGGGAACTAATGAAAAACTGTTTTTT. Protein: CASSGGGTNEKLFF.

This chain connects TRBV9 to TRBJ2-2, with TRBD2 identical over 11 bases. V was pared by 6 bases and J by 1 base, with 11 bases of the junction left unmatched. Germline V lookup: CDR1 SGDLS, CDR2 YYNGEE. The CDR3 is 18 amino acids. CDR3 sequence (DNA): TGTGCCAGCACCAGAGACCCGCTAGCGGGAGGGAACACCGGGGAGCTGTTTTTT. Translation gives CASTRDPLAGGNTGELFF.

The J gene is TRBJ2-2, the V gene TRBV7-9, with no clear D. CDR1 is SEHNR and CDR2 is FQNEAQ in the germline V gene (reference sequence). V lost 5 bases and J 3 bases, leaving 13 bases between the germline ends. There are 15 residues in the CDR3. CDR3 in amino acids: CASSPTLDYTGELFF. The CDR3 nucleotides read TGTGCCAGCAGCCCGACCCTAGATTACACCGGGGAGCTGTTTTTT. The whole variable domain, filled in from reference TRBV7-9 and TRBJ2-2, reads DTGVSQNPRHKITKRGQNVTFRCDPISEHNRLYWYRQTLGQGPEFLTYFQNEAQLEKSRLLSDRFSAERPKGSFSTLEIQRTEQGDSAMYLCASSPTLDYTGELFFGEGSRLTVL.

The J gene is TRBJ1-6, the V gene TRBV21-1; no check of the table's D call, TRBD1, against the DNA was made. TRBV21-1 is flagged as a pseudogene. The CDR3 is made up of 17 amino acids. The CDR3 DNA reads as TGTGCCAGCAGCCCGACAGGGGGCTTCGCCTATAATACACCCCTCCACTTT. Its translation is CASSPTGGFAYNTPLHF.

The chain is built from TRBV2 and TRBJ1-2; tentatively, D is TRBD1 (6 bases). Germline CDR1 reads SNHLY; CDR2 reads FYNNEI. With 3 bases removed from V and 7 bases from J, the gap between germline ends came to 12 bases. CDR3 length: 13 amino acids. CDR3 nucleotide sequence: TGTGCCAGCAGTGATGAGGGGGAGTTTGGCTACACCTTC. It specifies CASSDEGEFGYTF.

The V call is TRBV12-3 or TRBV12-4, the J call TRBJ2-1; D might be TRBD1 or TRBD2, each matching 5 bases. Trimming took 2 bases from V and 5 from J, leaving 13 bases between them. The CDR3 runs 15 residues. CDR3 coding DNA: TGTGCCAGCAGTTTAAAGACAGCGGTGGACAATGAGCAGTTCTTC. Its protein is CASSLKTAVDNEQFF.

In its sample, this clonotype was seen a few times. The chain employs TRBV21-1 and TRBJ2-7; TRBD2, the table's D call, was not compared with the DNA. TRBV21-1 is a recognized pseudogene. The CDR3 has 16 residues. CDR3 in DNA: TGTGCCAGCAGCAAAGTCGCTAGCGGGAGGTGGGACGAGCAGTACTTC. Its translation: CASSKVASGRWDEQYF.

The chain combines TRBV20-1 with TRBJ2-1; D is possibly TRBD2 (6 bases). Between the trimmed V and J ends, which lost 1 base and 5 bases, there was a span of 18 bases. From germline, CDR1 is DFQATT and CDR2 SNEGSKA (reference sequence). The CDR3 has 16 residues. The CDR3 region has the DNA TGCAGTGCTAGAGGCCTTCGCGCGGGGATTGACAATGAGCAGTTCTTC. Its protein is CSARGLRAGIDNEQFF.

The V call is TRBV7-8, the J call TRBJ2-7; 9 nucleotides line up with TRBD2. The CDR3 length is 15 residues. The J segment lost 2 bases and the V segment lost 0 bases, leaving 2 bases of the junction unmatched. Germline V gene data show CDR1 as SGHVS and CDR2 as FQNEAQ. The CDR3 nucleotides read TGTGCCAGCAGCTTAGCTAGCGGGGGCCCCTACGAGCAGTACTTC. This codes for CASSLASGGPYEQYF.

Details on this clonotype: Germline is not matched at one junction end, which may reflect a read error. For the CDR3, the DNA is TGTACCAGCACCTCCGGGGGAGGGGGCTTTGGGCCCCAGCATTTT. This encodes CTSTSGGGGFGPQHF. This chain connects TRBV6-1 to TRBJ1-5, with 7 bases lining up with TRBD1. CDR1 and CDR2 from the germline V gene are MNHNS and SASEGT. The CDR3 is made up of 15 amino acids.

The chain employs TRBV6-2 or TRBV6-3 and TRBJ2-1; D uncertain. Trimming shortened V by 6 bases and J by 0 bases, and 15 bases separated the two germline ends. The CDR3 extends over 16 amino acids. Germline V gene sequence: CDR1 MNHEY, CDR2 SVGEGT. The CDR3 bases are TGTGCCAGCAGCCCCAATCGTCTATACTCCTACAATGAGCAGTTCTTC. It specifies CASSPNRLYSYNEQFF.

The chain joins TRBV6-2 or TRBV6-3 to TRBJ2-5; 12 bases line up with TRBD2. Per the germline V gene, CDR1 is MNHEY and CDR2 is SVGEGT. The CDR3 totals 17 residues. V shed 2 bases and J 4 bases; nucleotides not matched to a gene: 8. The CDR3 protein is CASSYPTSGSRRETQYF. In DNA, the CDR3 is TGTGCCAGCAGTTACCCGACTAGCGGGAGTCGAAGAGAGACCCAGTACTTC.

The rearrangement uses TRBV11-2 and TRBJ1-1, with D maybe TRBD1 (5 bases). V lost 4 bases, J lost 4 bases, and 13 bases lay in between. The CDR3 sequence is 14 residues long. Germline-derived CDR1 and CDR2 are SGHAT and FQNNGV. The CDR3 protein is CASSYRGGVTEAFF. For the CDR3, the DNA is TGTGCCAGCAGCTACCGGGGCGGCGTCACTGAAGCTTTCTTT.

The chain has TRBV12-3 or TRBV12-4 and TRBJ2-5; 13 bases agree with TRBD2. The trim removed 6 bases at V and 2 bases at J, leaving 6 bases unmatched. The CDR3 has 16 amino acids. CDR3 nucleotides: TGTGCCAGCAGGTCAGGACTAGCGGGGGAACAAGAGACCCAGTACTTC. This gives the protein CASRSGLAGEQETQYF.